The sample holds many counts of the clone carrying this TCR beta chain. CDR3 length: 14 residues. Losses at the gene ends were 9 bases for V and 5 bases for J; bases not matched to a gene: 8. Germline V lookup: CDR1 KGHDR, CDR2 SFDVKD. RNA transcripts yielded amplified TCR beta CDR3 regions. With the HTBI primer set, the TCR CDR3 went through a first round of RT-PCR. TCRdb recomputed calls from the multiplex PCR reads with MiXCR, one row per CDR3 protein. The data contain some 500,000 distinct CDR3 sequences, approximately 15% of them singletons. These data belong to a study of T cells in Graves' hyperthyroidism and ophthalmopathy.

The sequenced material came from blood. The TCR originated in a woman aged 18-29 years with Graves' hyperthyroidism. The gene calls are TRBV24-1 and TRBJ2-3; 9 bases fit TRBD2. The CDR3 loop is CATSTAGGRDTQYF. The CDR3 nucleotides are TGTGCCACCTCGACCGCGGGAGGGAGAGATACGCAGTATTTT.